This T cell receptor (beta chain) comes out of a study of cytomegalovirus exposure and HLA in healthy donors (TCRdb year 2017). Broadly, across the study: An earlier analysis of fewer than 750 of the donors reported about 280 Gb of sequence data and 95 million to 140 million unique TCR beta sequences obtained from approximately 180 million T cells. Class I and class II HLA loci were covered by the typing at four-digit resolution. The number of donors typed differed by locus, with roughly 629-640 for A, B, C, DRB1 and DQB1, 522 for DQA1, 606 for DPA1, and 400 to 490 for DPB1. A later analysis re-analyzed previously published TCR beta repertoires from approximately 670 donors and added high-resolution HLA genotyping to study TCR occurrence patterns. The study aimed to test whether cataloging public T cell receptors could reveal signatures of past pathogen exposure. Among some 400 genotyped donors of the cohort, an average of roughly 230,000 unique TCR beta nucleotide sequences was sequenced per donor, of which roughly 17% were non-productive. The later analysis used no new phenotypic data to find candidate immune exposures, relying instead on TCR beta sequences and their occurrence across donors. Approximately 300 gigabases of sequencing data and 75 million to 85 million unique TCR sequences made up an early release that covered 500 to 700 HLA-typed donors. The study combined high-throughput TCR immunosequencing, statistical association of individual TCRs with disease status, and machine learning to predict cytomegalovirus infection status. Donor age, sex, ethnicity and CMV serostatus were compiled together with the repertoire data. All discovery cohort repertoires had been generated on a single sequencing platform. A later genetic analysis took genome-wide SNP genotypes for about three fifths of the roughly 670 donors and used that subset as a discovery cohort. In an earlier analysis of 587 of the donors, high-throughput TCR beta sequencing was used to judge whether each TCR beta V gene segment behaved as functional or pseudogenic. Because of strong linkage in the cohort, roughly five DR-DQ haplotypes were treated as single units for association and clustering. A separate validation cohort of approximately 130 different subjects was used in addition to the roughly 670-subject first cohort. The genetic ancestry cluster associated with self-reported Caucasian donors included about 81% of the roughly 390 genotyped donors. The study used immunosequencing to profile the T cell repertoires of several hundred subjects and linked those repertoires to cytomegalovirus serostatus.

Concerning this clone: No antigen is known for it. No much larger clone is present one base from it, and per-base qualities are unavailable.

The cohort was made up of 666 healthy bone marrow donors. At the time of sampling, every cohort member was nominally healthy, though immune exposures that went unrecorded were likely present. The donor tested CMV seropositive and was one of the 289 seropositive cohort members. A peripheral blood sample was provided by each donor, and peripheral blood mononuclear cells were used for TCR beta sequencing. Genomic DNA was extracted from the blood cell samples with the Qiagen DNeasy Blood Extraction Kit. Reading the germline V gene gives CDR1 SNHLY and CDR2 FYNNEI. There are 17 amino acids in the CDR3, from cysteine to phenylalanine inclusive. Of the read, only the CDR3 DNA is kept; its 51 bases are in frame from base 1. V is cut back by 8 bases and J by 0 bases, with 13 bases in the junction unmatched. General study outcomes and caveats: A further reported finding was that TCR beta sequences accurately predicted the HLA-A and HLA-B alleles for most subjects in the first cohort. Correlated functional status among segregating V segments might reflect linkage disequilibrium, but an unknown experimental factor could not be ruled out. Presence/absence analyses assumed roughly uniform sequencing depth across donors, an assumption that may not hold. The authors suggested that the approach could potentially be generalized to other disease states and immunological phenotypes. Assigning TCR associations to individual alleles was difficult when HLA alleles, especially DR and DQ, strongly co-occurred. Compared with equally common non-associated chains, HLA-associated TCR beta chains in a later analysis were more clonally expanded and had lower generation probabilities. In a later genetic analysis, fewer N-insertions in productive TCRs were reported among donors in an Asian-associated ancestry cluster than the roughly 700-donor mean. A group of highly shared sequence variants was considered likely to be a technical artifact of the sequencing pipeline. Most TCR sequences were seen in very few donors, while some public TCRs were found in many individuals. Only TCR beta chains were sequenced in this cohort, and the absence of alpha or paired-chain data limited detectable features. In the study, about 150 TCR beta chains were listed as associated with cytomegalovirus. Three of the identified cytomegalovirus-associated TCR beta chains were confirmed in vitro to be specific for cytomegalovirus antigens. The classifier was reported to diagnose cytomegalovirus status with high specificity and sensitivity in both the original and validation cohorts. Immune exposure information for the cohort was limited to CMV serostatus. In a later analysis, TCR association rates were found to vary across HLA loci, with the most associated TCRs seen for DRB1 alleles and the fewest for HLA-C alleles. At a false discovery rate of 0.05, a later analysis linked 15,000 to 20,000 TCR beta sequences to specific HLA alleles. In a later analysis, most CMV-associated TCR beta chains were found to appear HLA-restricted, with HLA associations seemingly driven largely by CMV exposure. Some IMGT-functional V segments, including TRBV6-2 and TRBV6-3, could not be told apart with the 87-base-pair reads, so those segments were excluded. In an earlier analysis of some 550 of the donors, most TCR beta V segments were observed in productive rearrangements about 87% or about 30% of the time, broadly matching IMGT annotations. Because some donors lacked HLA typing at each locus, the association tests relied only on the typed subset. Because counts were too low, 15 to 20 rarely observed V segments, including chromosome 9 orphons, were excluded from the earlier analysis of roughly 580 of the donors. Several of the top co-occurrence clusters appeared to be linked to parvovirus B19, influenza, CMV and Epstein-Barr virus, according to a later analysis. In a later genetic analysis, a missense DCLRE1C variant was associated with V-gene and J-gene trimming of TCR beta chains, and the association was replicated in an independent cohort.

To prepare the library, the immunoSEQ multiplex PCR assay was applied. For the multiplex PCR, a mixture combining 60 forward primers for TCR Vbeta segments and 13 reverse primers for TCR Jbeta segments was used. A multiplex PCR assay on genomic DNA amplified the CDR3 region of rearranged TCR beta genes. Amplified TCR beta libraries were sequenced as 87-base-pair reads on the Illumina HiSeq System. The study's own analysis went as follows. In a later analysis, tens of millions of unique TCR beta chains were counted across the roughly 610 repertoires, and around 11 million of these chains were shared by at least two donors. Raw reads were error-corrected and collapsed into unique sequences by a nearest-neighbor algorithm in which closely related sequences were merged to remove PCR and sequencing errors. To assign V, D and J gene segments, CDR3 sequences were aligned to IMGT reference sequences. For a sequence to be retained, a match of at least six nucleotides was required to both a V gene segment and a J gene segment. Rearrangements were classified as productive when the CDR3 lacked stop codons and remained in frame with V and J, and all other rearrangements were classified as non-productive. CDR3 was defined by IMGT convention, running from the second conserved V-encoded cysteine to the conserved J-encoded phenylalanine. The earlier analysis of about 640 of the donors excluded any sequence lacking an unambiguous match to a single V gene segment. An earlier analysis of around 600 of the donors classified V segments as functional when productive rearrangements were above 56.7% and as segregating when the standard deviation between donors was above 5%. A statistical classification framework was built for diagnosing cytomegalovirus status from the catalog of TCR beta chain sequences. A later analysis assigned V and J genes by comparing TCR nucleotide sequences with IMGT/GENE-DB human TR gene sequences. The TCRdist pipeline was used in a later analysis to assign CDR3 sequences and most-parsimonious VDJ recombination scenarios. A later analysis defined each TCR beta chain by its CDR3 amino acid sequence plus V-gene family, and excluded reads lacking a unique V-gene family. In a later analysis, nearly 600 highly shared, low-generation-probability nucleotide sequences were removed to address suspected cross-contamination and a sequencing artifact. A later analysis calculated a clonal expansion index for each public chain from normalized within-repertoire ranks of inferred template counts. In a later analysis, generation probabilities were computed using a VDJ recombination model fitted to out-of-frame rearrangements, and the results were checked against IGoR. In a later analysis, hypergeometric tests were used to score TCR-TCR, TCR-HLA and TCR-CMV co-occurrence, with a repertoire-size bias correction applied to TCR pairs. A later analysis estimated false discovery rates by permuting HLA or CMV assignments 20 times. In a later analysis, co-occurring TCRs were grouped with DBSCAN, and TCRdist sequence similarity was added when clustering was performed within HLA-allele-positive subsets. Repertoires with fewer than 30,000 or more than 120,000 public chains, plus five repertoires with anomalous nucleotide sharing, were excluded from co-occurrence clustering. TCRdb limited this immuneACCESS table to in-frame rearrangements with V and J called. A share of clones is missing; checked studies link under half to unresolved V genes, and the rest is unexplained. V and J calls and clone size are copied from that table; D and trimming were computed from the DNA. In all, the sample holds roughly 150,000 clones, and more than 70% of those were seen once. The leading ten clones occupy around 11% of the sample.

The source material was PBMCs. The V gene is TRBV2 and the J gene is TRBJ2-3; 8 bases in between match TRBD1. The sequence was collected from a young man in good health and CMV-seropositive. Here is the DNA: TGTGCCAGCCTACAGGGGGATTACCCTACTAGCACAGATACGCAGTATTTT. It translates to CASLQGDYPTSTDTQYF.